The entry below gives a single T cell receptor beta chain sequence along with its context. The antigen remains undetermined. This specimen comes from a study of Graves' ophthalmopathy and Graves' hyperthyroidism. Study at large: Before any treatment, peripheral blood was taken at the initial diagnosis. Notes on the study in general: From stable hyperthyroidism, ophthalmopathy was separated by a 13-signature model with just under 90% sensitivity and under 84% specificity.

Ophthalmopathy absent within 18 months of follow-up marked hyperthyroidism as stable. The CDR3 extends over 15 amino acids. The germline V and J ends were trimmed by 0 bases and 3 bases, with 8 bases remaining between them. Germline CDR1 LGHDT, CDR2 YNNKEL (reference sequence). The TCR beta CDR3 regions underwent amplification from RNA transcripts. The first-round RT-PCR employed HTBI primers together with the Qiagen OneStep RT-PCR kit. A multiplex PCR was then performed as the second round. TCRdb called the multiplex PCR reads again in MiXCR, with one record for every CDR3 protein. The data show 350,000 to 400,000 distinct CDR3 sequences, 15% seen once.

The V and J genes are TRBV3-1 and TRBJ2-2; D may correspond to TRBD1 or TRBD2 (5 bases each). Material for sequencing was peripheral blood. This receptor was identified in a young woman with stable Graves' hyperthyroidism. This chain's CDR3 is CASSQDLGDTGELFF. CDR3 bases: TGTGCCAGCAGCCAAGATCTGGGGGACACCGGGGAGCTGTTTTTT. Filled out from reference TRBV3-1 and TRBJ2-2, the complete variable domain reads DTAVSQTPKYLVTQMGNDKSIKCEQNLGHDTMYWYKQDSKKFLKIMFSYNNKELIINETVPNRFSPKSPDKAHLNLHINSLELGDSAVYFCASSQDLGDTGELFFGEGSRLTVL.